These T cell receptor beta chains were read from a single sample in a study of T cell responses to AZD1222 COVID-19 vaccine. The repertoire was sequenced with immunoSEQ multiplex PCR; TCRdb's copy has only in-frame clones and lacks some. The sample includes around 180,000 clones, under 95% of them seen just once. Sequences were derived from peripheral blood, sampled 28 days after the second AZD1222 dose. These receptor sequences come from an adult who received the AZD1222 COVID-19 vaccine. Both conserved end residues are part of each CDR3. Fields, in order: V gene, clone size, D gene, J gene, CDR3 DNA, CDR3 protein. D genes are given only for firm matches. Clone size, where shown, is once, few, many, or a class for clones that have expanded.

TRBV29-1	.	.	TRBJ1-1	TGCAGCGTTGCGAACACTGAAGCTTTCTTT	CSVANTEAFF
TRBV5-1	.	TRBD1	TRBJ2-7	TGCGCCAGCAGCCTTGAGGGGATCTCCGGGACAGGGCCGTCCTACGAGCAGTACTTC	CASSLEGISGTGPSYEQYF
TRBV15	.	.	TRBJ2-1	TGTGCCACCAGCTGGGACTCCCCGGGGGATGAGCAGTTCTTC	CATSWDSPGDEQFF
TRBV19	.	.	TRBJ1-1	TGTGCCAGTAGTATAGGGGGGAACACTGAAGCTTTCTTT	CASSIGGNTEAFF
TRBV5-1	.	TRBD2	TRBJ2-7	TGCGCCAGCAGCTTGGCGTCTAGCGGGAGCATATACGAGCAGTACTTC	CASSLASSGSIYEQYF
TRBV3-1/TRBV3-2	.	TRBD2	TRBJ2-1	TGTGCCAGCAGCCAGAGCCGCGGGAGGGCTAATGAGCAGTTCTTC	CASSQSRGRANEQFF
TRBV4-3	.	TRBD2	TRBJ2-1	TGCGCCAGCAGCCTACGGACTAGCGGGGTTAATGAGCAGTTCTTC	CASSLRTSGVNEQFF
TRBV6-2/TRBV6-3	.	.	TRBJ1-3	TGTGCCAGCAGTTTCGGGACGAGCTCTGGAAACACCATATATTTT	CASSFGTSSGNTIYF
TRBV5-4	.	.	TRBJ1-1	TGTGCCAGCAGTTCTGTTCCAGGGAACACTGAAGCTTTCTTT	CASSSVPGNTEAFF
TRBV2	few	.	TRBJ2-7	TGTGCCAGCAGTCAGGACGGAACCTACGAGCAGTACTTC	CASSQDGTYEQYF
TRBV9	.	.	TRBJ1-1	TGTGCCAGCAGCGATCAAGGAAACACTGAAGCTTTCTTT	CASSDQGNTEAFF
TRBV2	.	.	TRBJ1-4	TGTGCCAGCCAGGGTCACACTAATGAAAAACTGTTTTTT	CASQGHTNEKLFF
TRBV6-5	.	.	TRBJ2-2	TGTGCCAGCAGTTACCGCCAGGGCGAAACCGGGGAGCTGTTTTTT	CASSYRQGETGELFF
TRBV29-1	.	.	TRBJ2-7	TGCAGCGTTCAACTGGAGGGGACCTACGAGCAGTACTTC	CSVQLEGTYEQYF
TRBV7-9	.	TRBD1	TRBJ2-3	TGTGCCAGCAGCCTTACGACAGGGAGTTTGGATACGCAGTATTTT	CASSLTTGSLDTQYF
TRBV7-2	.	TRBD1	TRBJ1-3	TGTGCCAGCAGCCCGGGACAGACAAGAGGAAACACCATATATTTT	CASSPGQTRGNTIYF
TRBV5-5	.	TRBD2	TRBJ2-3	TGTGCCAGCAGCCGACTAGCGGGCACGCAGTATTTT	CASSRLAGTQYF
TRBV5-6	.	.	TRBJ1-1	TGTGCCAGCAGCCCGGGGGGCACTGAAGCTTTCTTT	CASSPGGTEAFF
TRBV18	.	.	TRBJ1-4	TGTGCCAGCTCACCGCTGGAGGCTAATGAAAAACTGTTTTTT	CASSPLEANEKLFF
TRBV14	.	.	TRBJ1-1	TGTGCCAGCAGCCTAAGCCGGAACACTGAAGCTTTCTTT	CASSLSRNTEAFF
TRBV30	.	TRBD2	TRBJ2-1	TGTGCCTGGAGTGGGACTAGGATGTTTGAGCAGTTCTTC	CAWSGTRMFEQFF
TRBV24-1	.	.	TRBJ2-3	TGTGCCACCAGTGATGGTGGGATTCGAGGCACAGATACGCAGTATTTT	CATSDGGIRGTDTQYF
TRBV10-2	.	TRBD2	TRBJ2-1	TGCGCCAGCGACGGGACTAGCGGGCGCAATGAGCAGTTCTTC	CASDGTSGRNEQFF
TRBV7-2	.	.	TRBJ1-1	TGTGCCAGCAGCTTAGTACGGTTCACTGAAGCTTTCTTT	CASSLVRFTEAFF
TRBV28	.	.	TRBJ2-7	TGTGCCAGCAGTCCTCAGATCGGACTGAACCTCTACGAGCAGTACTTC	CASSPQIGLNLYEQYF